The 10 T cell receptor beta chains in this list originate from one sample, sequenced in a study of tumor-infiltrating lymphocytes in oesophageal squamous cell carcinoma. Using its own MiXCR run on the PCR reads, TCRdb lists one record per CDR3 protein. Here the sample spans around 12,000 distinct CDR3 sequences, under 70% being singletons. Sequenced: esophageal tumor tissue. These receptors all come from a female donor with esophageal squamous cell carcinoma.

V usage is TRBV12-3 or TRBV12-4 and J usage is TRBJ1-4; no firm D call. V was shortened by 7 bases and J by 0 bases, with 9 bases between the two germline ends. The CDR3 runs to 14 residues. The CDR3 loop is CASTESATNEKLFF. The CDR3 nucleotides read TGTGCCAGCACCGAAAGCGCAACTAATGAAAAACTGTTTTTT.

The rearrangement uses TRBV5-1 and TRBJ2-3; possible D gene TRBD1, 6 bases. This CDR3 is 14 amino acids long. Germline V CDR1 and CDR2: SGHRS, YFSETQ. With 4 bases removed from V and 0 bases from J, the gap between germline ends came to 9 bases. The CDR3 sequence is CASSNRESTDTQYF. In nucleotides, the CDR3 is TGCGCCAGCAGCAACAGGGAAAGCACAGATACGCAGTATTTT.

There are many counts of this clonotype. This chain connects TRBV25-1 to TRBJ1-6, with TRBD1 as a possible D gene (6 bases). CDR3 length equals 14 residues. From germline, CDR1 is MGHDK and CDR2 SYGVNS. Trimming took 7 bases from V and 8 from J, leaving 15 bases between them. CDR3 nucleotide sequence: TGTGCCAGCAAGGCTTCAGGGGATCATTCACCCCTCCACTTT. Its protein is CASKASGDHSPLHF.

The chain links TRBV7-2 to TRBJ1-1; D gene uncertain. The ends were cut back, 4 bases at V and 3 bases at J, with 12 bases in the middle. CDR1 and CDR2 (germline): SGHTA, FQGNSA. The CDR3 length is 14 residues. CDR3 residues: CASSSSSGYTEAFF. The CDR3, as DNA: TGTGCCAGCAGCTCGTCTTCAGGCTACACTGAAGCTTTCTTT.

There are many counts of this clonotype. The gene calls are TRBV7-9 and TRBJ2-1, with 10 bases lining up with TRBD2. CDR1 and CDR2 from the germline V gene are SEHNR and FQNEAQ (reference sequence). The CDR3 has 16 residues. The CDR3: CVTRRASGRGGNEQFF. Here the CDR3 DNA reads TGTGTTACGCGACGGGCTAGCGGGAGAGGGGGGAATGAGCAGTTCTTC.

This clonotype was counted between two and nine times. The CDR3 spells CASSEFENYEQYF. The CDR3 nucleotides read TGTGCCAGCAGTGAATTCGAGAACTACGAGCAGTACTTC. J is TRBJ2-1 and V is TRBV6-1; no definite D call. The end of the DNA aligns better with TRBJ2-7, so the J call may be wrong. The germline CDR1 and CDR2 sequences are MNHNS and SASEGT. The CDR3 runs to 13 residues.

This chain connects TRBV7-8 to TRBJ2-2, with 8 positions matching TRBD1. The germline gives CDR1 SGHVS, CDR2 FQNEAQ. This CDR3 spans 15 amino acids. The V segment lost 4 bases and the J segment 3 bases; nucleotides outside the gene matches: 4. The CDR3 nucleotides are TGTGCCAGCAGCTCTGACAGGGGTTACACCGGGGAGCTGTTTTTT. It yields the protein CASSSDRGYTGELFF.

The chain combines TRBV6-8 with TRBJ1-1; no clear D. Germline assignment: CDR1 MNHGY and CDR2 SAAAGT. The V end was cut by 5 bases, the J end by 3 bases, with 10 bases between. This CDR3 has 13 residues. In nucleotides, the CDR3 is TGTGCCAGCAGTCGAAATTGGGACACTGAAGCTTTCTTT. This translates into CASSRNWDTEAFF.

Concerning this clonotype itself: A much larger clonotype is one base distant, so this may be a read error. This chain uses TRBV7-9 with TRBJ2-4, with a weak D call TRBD2 (5 bases). The DNA matches TRBJ2-7 better at its end, which makes the J call doubtful. Germline V lookup: CDR1 SEHNR, CDR2 FQNEAQ (reference sequence). CDR3 size: 16 residues. Here the CDR3 DNA reads TGTGCCAGCAGCTTAGTGGTTGAGGGCATCTCTGACGAGCAGTACTTC. Its translation: CASSLVVEGISDEQYF.

This clonotype is a singleton in its sample. The chain has TRBV7-8 and TRBJ2-1, with D possibly matching TRBD1 (5 bases). Trimming pared 5 bases from V and 0 bases from J, leaving 14 bases between. CDR3 size: 16 residues. The germline V gene has CDR1 SGHVS and CDR2 FQNEAQ. Here the CDR3 DNA reads TGTGCCAGCAGCCGCAAGGGGCCAAACTCCTACAATGAGCAGTTCTTC. Translated, it gives CASSRKGPNSYNEQFF.